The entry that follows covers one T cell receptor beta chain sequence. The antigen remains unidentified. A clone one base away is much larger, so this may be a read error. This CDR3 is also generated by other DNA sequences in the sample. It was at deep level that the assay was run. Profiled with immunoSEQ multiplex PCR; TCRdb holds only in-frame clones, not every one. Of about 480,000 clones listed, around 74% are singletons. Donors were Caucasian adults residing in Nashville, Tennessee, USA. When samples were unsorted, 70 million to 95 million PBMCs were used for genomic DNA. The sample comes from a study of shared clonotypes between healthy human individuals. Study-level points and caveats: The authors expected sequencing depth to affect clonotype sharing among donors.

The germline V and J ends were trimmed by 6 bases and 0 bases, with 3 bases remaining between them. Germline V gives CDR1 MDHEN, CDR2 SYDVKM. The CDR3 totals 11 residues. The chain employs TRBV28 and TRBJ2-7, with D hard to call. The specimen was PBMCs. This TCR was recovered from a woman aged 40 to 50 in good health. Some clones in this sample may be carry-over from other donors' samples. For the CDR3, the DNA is TGTGCCAGCAGGTCCTCCTACGAGCAGTACTTC. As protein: CASRSSYEQYF.